The TCR beta chain under discussion was sequenced for a study of vaccination and CD4 T cells after COVID-19. Study-level information: Six males and four females, two of them Hispanic, were enrolled as convalescents. Collection of post-COVID samples occurred a median approximately 97 days after diagnosis, spanning a range of 35 to 161. Stimulation used overlapping spike peptides from SARS-CoV-2, HCoV-NL63, HCoV-OC43 and HCoV-229E.

Described treatment: roughly nine-day PBMC culture with coronavirus spike peptide pools or control peptides (ViraFEST assay). Unexposed donor CD4+ T cells predated the COVID-19 pandemic, collected 2011-2018. Sequencing of DNA taken from cultured CD4+ T cells relied on the Oncomine TCR Beta short-read assay. Genomic DNA extraction was carried out from cultured CD4+ T cells. TCRdb redid the calling of the PCR reads with MiXCR, one entry per CDR3 protein. The repertoire holds over 9,000 distinct CDR3 sequences, with around a third as singletons. Notes on the study in general: Relatively small numbers of convalescent patients were studied, with no early post-infection timepoints included.

The germline gives CDR1 MNHEY, CDR2 SVGAGI. This CDR3 is built from 18 residues. V lost 2 bases and J lost 7; bases outside the gene matches: 11. This clonotype was recorded a few times. Its cognate antigen is unknown. Sequencing was carried out using CD4+ T cells from blood, cultured in vitro. The chain combines TRBV6-5 with TRBJ2-2; 12 bases match TRBD2. The sequence was collected from a human donor in good health. CDR3 sequence reads: CASSYLNPGLAGNGELFF. The CDR3 coding sequence is TGTGCCAGCAGTTACCTAAACCCAGGACTAGCGGGAAACGGGGAGCTGTTTTTT.